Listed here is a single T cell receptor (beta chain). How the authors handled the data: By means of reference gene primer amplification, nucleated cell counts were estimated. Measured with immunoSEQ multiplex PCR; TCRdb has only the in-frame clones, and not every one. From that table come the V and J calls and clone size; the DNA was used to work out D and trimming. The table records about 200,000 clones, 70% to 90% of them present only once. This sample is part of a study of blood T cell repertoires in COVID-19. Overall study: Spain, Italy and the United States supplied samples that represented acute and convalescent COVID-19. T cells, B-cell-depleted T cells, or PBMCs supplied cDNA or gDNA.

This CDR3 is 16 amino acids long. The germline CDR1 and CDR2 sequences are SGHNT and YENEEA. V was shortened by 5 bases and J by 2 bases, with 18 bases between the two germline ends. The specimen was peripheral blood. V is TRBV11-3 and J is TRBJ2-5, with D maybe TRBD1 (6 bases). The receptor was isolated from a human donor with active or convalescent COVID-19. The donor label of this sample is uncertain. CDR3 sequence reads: CASSRLHTGTQETQYF. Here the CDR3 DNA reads TGTGCCAGCAGCCGACTCCACACCGGGACACAAGAGACCCAGTACTTC.